The rows below give T cell receptor beta chains drawn from one sample of a study of blood T cells in healthy people across ages. From the 5' RACE reads, TCRdb called clonotypes with MiXCR, one entry per CDR3 protein. The sample includes roughly 2 million distinct CDR3 sequences, around 48% of them seen just once. Sequencing was carried out using blood. These receptors were collected from a woman aged 35 to 49 in good health. Both conserved end residues are part of each CDR3. Fields, in order: D gene, clone size, V gene, J gene, CDR3 DNA, CDR3 protein. A D gene is named only where the DNA matches it firmly. Not every row has a clone size; where given, it reads once, few, many or a size class.

-	-	TRBV28	TRBJ2-5	TGTGCCAGCAGCCCGCAGGGGTTATTGGAGACCCAGTACTTC	CASSPQGLLETQYF
-	-	TRBV6-6	TRBJ2-7	TGTGCCAGCAGTTACAGTCGACAGGCTAGTCTTCGGTACGAGCAGTACTTC	CASSYSRQASLRYEQYF
TRBD1	-	TRBV5-1	TRBJ1-2	TGCGCCAGCAGCATGGGACAGGGGCACTATGGCTACACCTTC	CASSMGQGHYGYTF
-	few	TRBV20-1	TRBJ2-1	TGCAGTGCTAGAGCCCCGGGACTTACAAGTACCAATGAGCAGTTCTTC	CSARAPGLTSTNEQFF
-	-	TRBV2	TRBJ2-1	TGTGCCAGCAGTGTGATTGGTACGCGCGGGAACAATGAGCAGTTCTTC	CASSVIGTRGNNEQFF
-	-	TRBV6-5	TRBJ1-6	TGTGCCAGCAGTTATCGGGGGGGACCCCTCCACTTT	CASSYRGGPLHF
-	-	TRBV5-1	TRBJ1-1	TGCGCCAGCAGCACGGTGGAGGTTGGGGGCACTGAAGCTTTCTTT	CASSTVEVGGTEAFF
-	few	TRBV4-3	TRBJ2-1	TGCGCCAGCAGCCAAGTGGAACTACACAATGAGCAGTTCTTC	CASSQVELHNEQFF
TRBD2	few	TRBV20-1	TRBJ2-7	TGCAGTGCTAGTCCCCCACTAGCGGGAACCTACGAGCAGTACTTC	CSASPPLAGTYEQYF
TRBD2	-	TRBV6-6	TRBJ2-5	TGTGCCAGCAGTTACGGCGGGGGGGATATAGAGACCCAGTACTTC	CASSYGGGDIETQYF
-	-	TRBV27	TRBJ2-3	TGTGCCAGCAGTGCCGTAGTTTCGGGCACAGATACGCAGTATTTT	CASSAVVSGTDTQYF
-	-	TRBV15	TRBJ1-2	TGTGCCACCAGCAGAGATAGGCTTCTTAACTATGGCTACACCTTC	CATSRDRLLNYGYTF
-	-	TRBV11-2	TRBJ2-7	TGTGCCAGCAGCTCCGGGACACTTGACGACGAGCAGTACTTC	CASSSGTLDDEQYF
-	-	TRBV4-1	TRBJ2-5	TGCGCCAGCAGCCACGAAGGGAGAGAGACCCAGTACTTC	CASSHEGRETQYF
TRBD2	-	TRBV12-3/TRBV12-4	TRBJ2-3	TGTGCCAGCAGTTTGAGGACTAGCATGAGAGATACGCAGTATTTT	CASSLRTSMRDTQYF
TRBD2	-	TRBV27	TRBJ2-1	TGTGCCAGCTCGTGGGCTAGCGGGGAGGCCTACAATGAGCAGTTCTTC	CASSWASGEAYNEQFF
TRBD1	-	TRBV11-2	TRBJ2-3	TGTGCCAGCAATCTCGAGGGGGCGACAGATACGCAGTATTTT	CASNLEGATDTQYF
TRBD2	-	TRBV6-6	TRBJ2-5	TGTGCCAGCAGTTCCCATAGCGGGGGGCGGCCAGAGACCCAGTACTTC	CASSSHSGGRPETQYF
TRBD1	few	TRBV7-2	TRBJ1-1	TGTGCCAGCAGCCAGGGACAGGCTAGGACTGAAGCTTTCTTT	CASSQGQARTEAFF
TRBD1	-	TRBV20-1	TRBJ1-6	TGCAGTGCTAGAGGCCAGGGGGAGGGGTCACCCCTCCACTTT	CSARGQGEGSPLHF
TRBD1	-	TRBV20-1	TRBJ1-2	TGCAGTGCTAGTGGTCTGACAGGGGTCCAGTATGGCTACACCTTC	CSASGLTGVQYGYTF
-	-	TRBV20-1	TRBJ2-7	TGCAGTGCTATTGGAGGGGGGGACTACGAGCAGTACTTC	CSAIGGGDYEQYF
TRBD2	few	TRBV29-1	TRBJ2-3	TGCAGCGTTGGGGGACTAGCGACTAGCACAGATACGCAGTATTTT	CSVGGLATSTDTQYF
-	-	TRBV5-1	TRBJ1-2	TGCGCCAGCAGCTTGAGTTTGGGGGCCACTAACTATGGCTACACCTTC	CASSLSLGATNYGYTF
-	-	TRBV13	TRBJ2-4	TGTGCCAGCAGCTTAGGAACGGGGTGGGCCAAAAACATTCAGTACTTC	CASSLGTGWAKNIQYF
TRBD1	-	TRBV7-9	TRBJ1-1	TGTGCCAGCAGCTTAACAGGGGTGACTGAAGCTTTCTTT	CASSLTGVTEAFF
-	few	TRBV10-3	TRBJ1-6	TGTGCCATCAGCCCGGGGGGGGCGGCGAATTCACCCCTCCACTTT	CAISPGGAANSPLHF
-	-	TRBV27	TRBJ1-2	TGTGCCAGCAGTTCACACGGGACCACTAACTATGGCTACACCTTC	CASSSHGTTNYGYTF
TRBD2	few	TRBV28	TRBJ2-5	TGTGCCAGCAGTTCCCAGGTGGAAGCGGGGGGACGAAGTTTGAAGACCCAGTACTTC	CASSSQVEAGGRSLKTQYF
-	-	TRBV7-2	TRBJ2-5	TGTGCCAGCAGCTTAGAGGGCTCCAGATACAATGAGCAGTACTTC	CASSLEGSRYNEQYF
-	-	TRBV25-1	TRBJ1-2	TGTGCCAGCAGTGAATCCGGGCGGGGGAATGGCTACACCTTC	CASSESGRGNGYTF
-	-	TRBV7-9	TRBJ2-4	TGTGCCAGCAGCTTAGATGGGCAGGCCACGGATCTAGGCGCCAAAAACATTCAGTACTTC	CASSLDGQATDLGAKNIQYF
-	few	TRBV11-2	TRBJ2-7	TGTGCCAGCAGCTCCGGGGCGATAGGAGCCCAGTACTTC	CASSSGAIGAQYF
-	few	TRBV15	TRBJ2-1	TGTGCCACCAGCGCCCTCGGGGGGCGAAACAATGAGCAGTTCTTC	CATSALGGRNNEQFF
TRBD1	few	TRBV5-1	TRBJ2-3	TGCGCCAGCAGCTACGACGGGACAGACTCAGATACGCAGTATTTT	CASSYDGTDSDTQYF
-	-	TRBV20-1	TRBJ1-5	TGCAGTGCTAGGCAGAGAGGGGGCAATCAGCCCCAGCATTTT	CSARQRGGNQPQHF
-	-	TRBV20-1	TRBJ2-1	TGCAGTGCTACCGGGGTAAACTCGAGCTCCTACAATGAGCAGTTCTTC	CSATGVNSSSYNEQFF
-	-	TRBV4-2	TRBJ2-3	TGTGCCAGCAGCCAAGTCACGGCTAGCACACTCACAGATACGCAGTATTTT	CASSQVTASTLTDTQYF
-	once	TRBV10-3	TRBJ1-4	TGTGCCATCACGGGAGGGCTTAATGAAAAACTGTTTTTT	CAITGGLNEKLFF
-	-	TRBV20-1	TRBJ1-6	TGCAGTGCTAGAGGGGGGAGCTCCTATAATTCACCCCTCCACTTT	CSARGGSSYNSPLHF
-	-	TRBV29-1	TRBJ1-4	TGCAGCGTTGAGTTAAGTGTGGGAAAACTGTTTTTT	CSVELSVGKLFF
-	-	TRBV25-1	TRBJ1-2	TGTGCCAGCAGTGATCGGCAGGGTTATGGCTACACCTTC	CASSDRQGYGYTF
TRBD2	-	TRBV7-2	TRBJ2-5	TGTGCCAGCAGCTCGAGACTAGCGGGGGGGACTGAGACCCAGTACTTC	CASSSRLAGGTETQYF
-	few	TRBV27	TRBJ2-7	TGTGCCAGCAGTTTCCGCTCCGGGACCCCCACCTACGAGCAGTACTTC	CASSFRSGTPTYEQYF
TRBD2	-	TRBV12-3/TRBV12-4	TRBJ2-1	TGTGCCAGCAGTTCAGTTAGCGGGGGGGCCCGTACAAATGAGCAGTTCTTC	CASSSVSGGARTNEQFF
-	few	TRBV2	TRBJ2-3	TGTGCCAGCAGTGTCGGAAGGACAGCAGATACGCAGTATTTT	CASSVGRTADTQYF
-	few	TRBV29-1	TRBJ2-1	TGCAGCGTCCACGAGGCCAGTGAGCAGTTCTTC	CSVHEASEQFF
-	many	TRBV5-6	TRBJ2-7	TGTGCCAGCAGTCTGGGGTCGACCTACGAGCAGTACTTC	CASSLGSTYEQYF
TRBD1	-	TRBV18	TRBJ1-5	TGTGCCAGCTCAAACCGACAGGGTGGCAATCAGCCCCAGCATTTT	CASSNRQGGNQPQHF
-	few	TRBV7-3	TRBJ1-1	TGTGCCAGCAGCTTGAGCTCGAACACTGAAGCTTTCTTT	CASSLSSNTEAFF